The T cell receptor beta chain described here comes from a study of OX40 agonist ivuxolimab in advanced cancers. Study conclusions and caveats: The mean number of expanded clones was higher in CD8+ T cells than in CD4+. People who partly responded at 0.1-3.0 mg/kg had some of the least clonal expansion seen.

V was pared by 1 base and J by 1 base, with 7 bases between. The CDR3 length is 14 residues. The germline CDR1 and CDR2 sequences are MNHEY and SMNVEV (reference sequence). A note on this clone: The antigen is undetermined.

Measured with immunoSEQ multiplex PCR; TCRdb has only the in-frame clones, and not every one. This table holds fewer than 120,000 clones, around nine tenths found once. Autoimmune disease history or systemic immunosuppression was exclusionary. The chain is built from TRBV27 and TRBJ1-1; possible D gene TRBD1, 6 bases. The TCR sequence derives from an adult with an advanced solid tumor such as melanoma, head and neck, liver or kidney cancer. Source: CD4+ or CD8+ T cells sorted from blood, taken in a trial of the OX40 agonist ivuxolimab. The CDR3 here is CASSLYRENTEAFF. DNA for the CDR3: TGTGCCAGCAGTTTATACAGGGAGAACACTGAAGCTTTCTTT.